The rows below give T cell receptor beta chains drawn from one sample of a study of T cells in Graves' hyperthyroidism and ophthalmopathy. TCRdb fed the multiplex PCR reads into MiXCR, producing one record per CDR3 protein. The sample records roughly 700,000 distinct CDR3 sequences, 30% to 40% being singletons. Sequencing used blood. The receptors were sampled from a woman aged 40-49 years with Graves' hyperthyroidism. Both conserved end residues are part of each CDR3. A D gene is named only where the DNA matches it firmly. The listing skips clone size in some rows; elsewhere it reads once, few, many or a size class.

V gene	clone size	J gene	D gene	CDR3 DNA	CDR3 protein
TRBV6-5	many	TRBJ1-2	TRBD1	TGTGCCAGCAGACCGCCGACAGGGAACTATGGCTACACCTTC	CASRPPTGNYGYTF
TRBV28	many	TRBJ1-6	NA	TGTGCCAGCAACACCGAGGGGGTGTGGAATTCACCCCTCCACTTT	CASNTEGVWNSPLHF
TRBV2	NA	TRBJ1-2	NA	TGTGCCAGCAGTGATTCAGTACAGGGCTATGGCTACACCTTC	CASSDSVQGYGYTF
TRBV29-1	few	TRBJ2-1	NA	TGCAGCGTTGACAGCAGGAAGGATGAGCAGTTCTTC	CSVDSRKDEQFF
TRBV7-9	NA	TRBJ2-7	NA	TGTGCCAGCAGCTTATATCCCTTGGTGAACGAGCAGTACTTC	CASSLYPLVNEQYF
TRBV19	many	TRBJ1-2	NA	TGTGCCAGTAGTATCTCAGGGACCTATGGCTACACCTTC	CASSISGTYGYTF
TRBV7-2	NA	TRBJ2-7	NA	TGTGCCAGCAGCTTGGGTCGGATTAACTACGAGCAGTACTTC	CASSLGRINYEQYF
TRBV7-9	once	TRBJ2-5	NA	TGTGCCAGCAGCTTAGACCAGACTAAGGGAGAGACCCAGTACTTC	CASSLDQTKGETQYF
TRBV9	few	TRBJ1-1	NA	TGTGCCAGCAGCGTCGGGGTTCCGATGACTGAAGCTTTCTTT	CASSVGVPMTEAFF
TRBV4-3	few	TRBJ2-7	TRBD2	TGCGCCAGCAGCGCAGGCGGGAGTTCATCCTACGAGCAGTACTTC	CASSAGGSSSYEQYF
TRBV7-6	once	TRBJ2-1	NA	TGTGCCAGCAGCTTATGGAGTAGCAATGAGCAGTTCTTC	CASSLWSSNEQFF
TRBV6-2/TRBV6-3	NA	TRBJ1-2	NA	TGTGCCAGCAGCCGACGAGGAGGACAGAGCGTCTATGGCTACACCTTC	CASSRRGGQSVYGYTF
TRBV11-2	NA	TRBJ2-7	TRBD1	TGTGCCAGCGGGACAGGGGGCGTCATTGTCCACGAGCAGTACTTC	CASGTGGVIVHEQYF
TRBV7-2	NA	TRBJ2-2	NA	TGTGCCAGCAGCTTACTGGCAGGGACCGGGGAGCTGTTTTTT	CASSLLAGTGELFF
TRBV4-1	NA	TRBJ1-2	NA	TGCGCCAGCAGCCAAGAGGGGCTCTACACCTTC	CASSQEGLYTF
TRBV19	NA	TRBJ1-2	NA	TGTGCCAGCAGTCCCCCGGGGCGGTATGGCTACACCTTC	CASSPPGRYGYTF
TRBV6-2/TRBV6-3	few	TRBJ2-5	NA	TGTGCCAGCAGTTACAGGAGCCAAGAGACCCAGTACTTC	CASSYRSQETQYF
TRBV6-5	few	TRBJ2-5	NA	TGTGCCAGCAGCCACAGGGACCAAGAGACCCAGTACTTC	CASSHRDQETQYF
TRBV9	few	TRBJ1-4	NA	TGTGCCAGCAGCGTAGGCGGTAATGAAAAACTGTTTTTT	CASSVGGNEKLFF
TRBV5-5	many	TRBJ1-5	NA	TGTGCCAGCAGCTTGGCCCCCGGGAGGGAAGGGGGTCAGCCCCAGCATTTT	CASSLAPGREGGQPQHF
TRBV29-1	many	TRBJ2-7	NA	TGCAGCGCCCGACTGACAGATGCCTACGAGCAGTACTTC	CSARLTDAYEQYF
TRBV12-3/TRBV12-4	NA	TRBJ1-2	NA	TGTGCCAGCAGTTTAACTCAGCATAATAACTATGGCTACACCTTC	CASSLTQHNNYGYTF
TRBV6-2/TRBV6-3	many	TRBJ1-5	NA	TGTGCCAGCAGTGGGGTCTCAGCAGGTCAGCCCCAGCATTTT	CASSGVSAGQPQHF
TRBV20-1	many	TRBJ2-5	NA	TGCAGTGCTATGGTGGGAGTTGGTCAAGAGACCCAGTACTTC	CSAMVGVGQETQYF
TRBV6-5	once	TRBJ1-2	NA	TGTGCCAGCAGCCAAGGGAGCCATAACTATGGCTACACCTTC	CASSQGSHNYGYTF
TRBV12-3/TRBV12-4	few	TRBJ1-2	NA	TGTGCCAGCAGCCGACCCCCAGGGTTCTATGGCTACACCTTC	CASSRPPGFYGYTF